This record covers a single T cell receptor beta chain. The repertoire was sequenced with immunoSEQ multiplex PCR; TCRdb's copy has only in-frame clones and lacks some. The sample consists of 140,000 to 150,000 clones, around 91% of them appearing once. The sample belongs to a study of blood T cell repertoires in COVID-19. V was clipped by 0 bases and J by 2 bases, with 21 bases between them. Germline lookup yields CDR1 SGHDT and CDR2 YYEEEE. The CDR3 has 18 amino acids. Followed over time, Seattle patients had been enrolled while infection was active. This rearrangement joins TRBV5-6 to TRBJ2-7; maybe TRBD1 (6 bases). The receptor's source is a man in his late teens or twenties with COVID-19, enrolled during active disease. The specimen sequenced was peripheral blood. For the CDR3, the DNA is TGTGCCAGCAGCTTGGCATTAAAATGGTCAGGGGACCCCTACGAGCAGTACTTC. Translated, it gives CASSLALKWSGDPYEQYF. Full variable domain (missing parts from reference TRBV5-6 and TRBJ2-7): DAGVTQSPTHLIKTRGQQVTLRCSPKSGHDTVSWYQQALGQGPQFIFQYYEEEERQRGNFPDRFSGHQFPNYSSELNVNALLLGDSALYLCASSLALKWSGDPYEQYFGPGTRLTVT.